Listed below are T cell receptor beta chains from one sample, sequenced in a study of beta chain features in type 1 diabetes. Clones were sequenced by immunoSEQ multiplex PCR, and TCRdb holds only the in-frame ones, with some missing. Of about 130,000 clones detected, roughly a tenth appear once; the ten largest clones hold about 0.66%. Sequences were obtained from central memory CD4+ T cells from blood. The origin of the receptors is a young man in good health. CDR3s include the opening cysteine and the closing phenylalanine or tryptophan. The D gene is left open where the match is weak. Expanded clones are given a class, and other clones once, few, many or no size at all.

>-|few|TRBV11-2|TRBJ2-5
CASDPGGWAKTQYF
TGTGCCAGCGACCCGGGGGGCTGGGCAAAGACCCAGTACTTC
>-|few|TRBV6-1|TRBJ2-3
CASSDQTGLDTQYF
TGTGCCAGCAGTGATCAAACAGGGCTAGATACGCAGTATTTT
>TRBD2|-|TRBV29-1|TRBJ2-2
CSVEKWEGYTGELFF
TGCAGCGTTGAAAAGTGGGAGGGGTACACCGGGGAGCTGTTTTTT
>-|-|TRBV7-2|TRBJ2-1
CASSLAGEAYNEQFF
TGTGCCAGCAGCTTAGCCGGGGAGGCTTACAATGAGCAGTTCTTC
>-|few|TRBV30|TRBJ1-2
CAWSVPGGGYTF
TGTGCCTGGAGTGTGCCGGGGGGTGGCTACACCTTC
>TRBD1|-|TRBV30|TRBJ2-1
CAWSTGGNEQFF
TGTGCCTGGAGCACAGGGGGCAATGAGCAGTTCTTC
>-|-|TRBV5-1|TRBJ2-1
CASSSSGANEQFF
TGCGCCAGCAGCTCTTCAGGGGCCAATGAGCAGTTCTTC
>-|few|TRBV30|TRBJ2-3
CAWGRGYTSTDTQYF
TGTGCCTGGGGCCGGGGGTACACTAGCACAGATACGCAGTATTTT
>-|-|TRBV30|TRBJ2-3
CAWSVRGRDADTQYF
TGTGCCTGGAGTGTACGGGGGAGAGACGCAGATACGCAGTATTTT
>-|-|TRBV15|TRBJ1-3
CATSGPTRGNTIYF
TGTGCCACCAGCGGTCCGACTAGGGGAAACACCATATATTTT
>-|-|TRBV7-2|TRBJ2-3
CASSSRWGPKDTQYF
TGTGCCAGCAGCTCCCGGTGGGGGCCAAAAGATACGCAGTATTTT
>TRBD2|few|TRBV18|TRBJ2-1
CASSPPGGGDLPEQFF
TGTGCCAGCTCACCACCGGGCGGGGGGGACCTCCCTGAGCAGTTCTTC
>TRBD1|many|TRBV2|TRBJ1-2
CASSDRQGAGGYTF
TGTGCCAGCAGTGACAGACAGGGGGCGGGCGGCTACACCTTC
>-|-|TRBV29-1|TRBJ2-1
CSVAGGYNEQFF
TGCAGCGTTGCCGGCGGTTACAATGAGCAGTTCTTC
>TRBD1|few|TRBV19|TRBJ1-5
CASSTTGNQPQHF
TGTGCCAGTAGTACGACAGGGAATCAGCCCCAGCATTTT
>TRBD1|-|TRBV6-5|TRBJ2-7
CASRQGAEQYF
TGTGCCAGCAGGCAGGGGGCCGAGCAGTACTTC
>-|few|TRBV27|TRBJ1-2
CASSPPGSPYGYTF
TGTGCCAGCAGTCCCCCAGGCTCTCCCTATGGCTACACCTTC
>TRBD2|-|TRBV7-2|TRBJ2-1
CASSSKAPLAGGFPNEQFF
TGTGCCAGCAGCTCAAAGGCCCCCCTAGCGGGGGGTTTTCCCAATGAGCAGTTCTTC
>-|-|TRBV10-3|TRBJ2-3
CAISADRTSTDTQYF
TGTGCCATCAGTGCCGACAGAACTAGCACAGATACGCAGTATTTT
>-|-|TRBV28|TRBJ2-3
CASSFSRDTQYF
TGTGCCAGCAGTTTCTCGAGGGATACGCAGTATTTT
>-|few|TRBV6-5|TRBJ2-1
CASSPSYNEQFF
TGTGCCAGCAGCCCATCCTACAATGAGCAGTTCTTC
>TRBD2|few|TRBV5-1|TRBJ2-4
CASSPTSGGAKNIQYF
TGCGCCAGCAGCCCAACTAGCGGGGGGGCCAAAAACATTCAGTACTTC
>TRBD1|few|TRBV4-2|TRBJ2-7
CASSREQGFNYEQYF
TGTGCCAGCAGCCGGGAACAGGGGTTCAACTACGAGCAGTACTTC
>-|-|TRBV6-4|TRBJ2-3
CASSPVYTDTQYF
TGTGCCAGCAGTCCGGTGTACACAGATACGCAGTATTTT
>TRBD2|few|TRBV5-4|TRBJ2-5
CASSHSSGGEETQYF
TGTGCCAGCAGCCATTCTAGCGGGGGGGAAGAGACCCAGTACTTC
>-|few|TRBV30|TRBJ1-4
CAWSATGREGEKLFF
TGTGCCTGGAGTGCTACAGGGAGGGAGGGTGAAAAACTGTTTTTT
>-|-|TRBV11-2|TRBJ2-7
CASSLDQGQNEQYF
TGTGCCAGCAGCTTAGATCAGGGGCAAAACGAGCAGTACTTC
>TRBD2|few|TRBV10-3|TRBJ2-1
CASGTSGGRRGHNEQFF
TGTGCCAGCGGGACTAGCGGGGGCCGGAGGGGCCACAATGAGCAGTTCTTC
>TRBD1|-|TRBV10-3|TRBJ1-6
CAISDPKVGQGTNSPLHF
TGTGCCATCAGTGATCCTAAGGTGGGACAGGGGACCAATTCACCCCTCCACTTT
>-|-|TRBV25-1|TRBJ1-3
CASSLPGSDPGDTIYF
TGTGCCAGCAGTCTCCCGGGGAGTGACCCCGGTGACACCATATATTTT
>TRBD2|few|TRBV5-6|TRBJ2-3
CASSLKTSGGTDTQYF
TGTGCCAGCAGCTTAAAGACTAGCGGGGGAACAGATACGCAGTATTTT
>TRBD2|-|TRBV5-4|TRBJ2-3
CASSSVAGESPDTQYF
TGTGCCAGCAGCTCGGTAGCGGGGGAGTCCCCAGATACGCAGTATTTT
>-|many|TRBV5-4|TRBJ1-1
CASSFRGGFTEAFF
TGTGCCAGCAGCTTTAGGGGAGGATTCACTGAAGCTTTCTTT
>-|few|TRBV11-2|TRBJ2-2
CASSFPPGLNTGELFF
TGTGCCAGCAGCTTCCCCCCAGGACTTAACACCGGGGAGCTGTTTTTT
>-|few|TRBV28|TRBJ1-6
CASSLSGSPLHF
TGTGCCAGCAGTTTATCAGGTTCACCCCTCCACTTT
>TRBD1|few|TRBV4-2|TRBJ2-7
CASSYGSGTGDSEQYF
TGTGCCAGCAGCTACGGGTCCGGGACAGGTGATTCCGAGCAGTACTTC
>-|-|TRBV5-1|TRBJ2-7
CASSFSQELYEQYF
TGCGCCAGCAGCTTTTCGCAGGAACTGTACGAGCAGTACTTC
>TRBD2|-|TRBV4-3|TRBJ2-3
CASSPRPSGGDTDTQYF
TGCGCCAGCAGCCCCAGACCGAGCGGGGGAGACACAGATACGCAGTATTTT
>-|few|TRBV7-8|TRBJ2-6
CASSHSGANVLTF
TGTGCCAGCAGCCACTCTGGGGCCAACGTCCTGACTTTC
>-|few|TRBV9|TRBJ2-2
CASSADPGNTGELFF
TGTGCCAGCAGCGCGGACCCGGGAAACACCGGGGAGCTGTTTTTT
>-|-|TRBV19|TRBJ2-2
CASRARERAGELFF
TGTGCCAGTAGGGCCCGGGAAAGGGCCGGGGAGCTGTTTTTT
>-|few|TRBV5-6|TRBJ2-2
CASSSGRMRNRGTGELFF
TGTGCCAGCAGCTCTGGGAGGATGAGGAACAGAGGCACCGGGGAGCTGTTTTTT
>TRBD1|-|TRBV28|TRBJ1-5
CASSSRGPSNQPQHF
TGTGCCAGCAGTTCCAGGGGGCCAAGCAATCAGCCCCAGCATTTT
>TRBD1|-|TRBV19|TRBJ1-5
CASTALTGISNQPQHF
TGTGCCAGTACCGCATTGACAGGGATTAGCAATCAGCCCCAGCATTTT
>-|-|TRBV19|TRBJ2-4
CASSTTFLGKNIQYF
TGTGCCAGTAGTACGACCTTTCTCGGGAAAAACATTCAGTACTTC
>-|-|TRBV4-3|TRBJ2-2
CASSQAALRGANTGELFF
TGCGCCAGCAGCCAAGCTGCCCTTCGGGGGGCTAACACCGGGGAGCTGTTTTTT
>-|-|TRBV5-6|TRBJ1-6
CASSPRTVNSPLHF
TGTGCCAGCAGCCCGAGGACAGTGAATTCACCCCTCCACTTT
>-|few|TRBV19|TRBJ1-1
CASSTGTGNRATEAFF
TGTGCCAGTAGTACGGGAACAGGGAATCGAGCCACTGAAGCTTTCTTT
>TRBD2|-|TRBV18|TRBJ2-5
CASSPQRGEETQYF
TGTGCCAGCTCACCCCAGCGGGGGGAAGAGACCCAGTACTTC
>TRBD1|-|TRBV2|TRBJ2-4
CASRGGQGSGKNIQYF
TGTGCCAGCAGGGGGGGACAGGGCTCCGGCAAAAACATTCAGTACTTC
>-|-|TRBV11-2|TRBJ1-6
CASSATGQYNSPLHF
TGTGCCAGCAGCGCCACGGGACAATATAATTCACCCCTCCACTTT
>TRBD2|-|TRBV11-2|TRBJ2-5
CASSFSLAGGSGETQYF
TGTGCCAGCAGCTTTTCGCTAGCGGGGGGCTCGGGAGAGACCCAGTACTTC
>-|few|TRBV10-3|TRBJ1-4
CAISGGRADEKLFF
TGTGCCATCAGTGGGGGGCGCGCCGATGAAAAACTGTTTTTT
>-|few|TRBV18|TRBJ2-5
CASSPRHDGAFQETQYF
TGTGCCAGCTCACCACGCCATGATGGGGCCTTCCAAGAGACCCAGTACTTC
>-|few|TRBV28|TRBJ1-5
CASSSLRGNQPQHF
TGTGCCAGCAGTTCACTCCGGGGCAATCAGCCCCAGCATTTT
>-|-|TRBV5-5|TRBJ1-5
CASSLGPGGSQPQHF
TGTGCCAGCAGCTTGGGACCAGGAGGTAGTCAGCCCCAGCATTTT
>TRBD2|-|TRBV4-2|TRBJ2-1
CASSQDPSGAKEQFF
TGTGCCAGCAGCCAAGATCCTAGCGGGGCAAAAGAGCAGTTCTTC
>TRBD2|many|TRBV30|TRBJ2-1
CAWSVLSGGYNEQFF
TGTGCCTGGAGTGTACTTAGCGGGGGCTACAATGAGCAGTTCTTC
>-|few|TRBV11-1|TRBJ2-3
CASSSRPFTDTQYF
TGTGCCAGCAGCTCCCGTCCTTTCACAGATACGCAGTATTTT
>-|-|TRBV7-2|TRBJ2-7
CASSLVAGLSYEQYF
TGTGCCAGCAGCTTAGTGGCAGGACTTTCCTACGAGCAGTACTTC